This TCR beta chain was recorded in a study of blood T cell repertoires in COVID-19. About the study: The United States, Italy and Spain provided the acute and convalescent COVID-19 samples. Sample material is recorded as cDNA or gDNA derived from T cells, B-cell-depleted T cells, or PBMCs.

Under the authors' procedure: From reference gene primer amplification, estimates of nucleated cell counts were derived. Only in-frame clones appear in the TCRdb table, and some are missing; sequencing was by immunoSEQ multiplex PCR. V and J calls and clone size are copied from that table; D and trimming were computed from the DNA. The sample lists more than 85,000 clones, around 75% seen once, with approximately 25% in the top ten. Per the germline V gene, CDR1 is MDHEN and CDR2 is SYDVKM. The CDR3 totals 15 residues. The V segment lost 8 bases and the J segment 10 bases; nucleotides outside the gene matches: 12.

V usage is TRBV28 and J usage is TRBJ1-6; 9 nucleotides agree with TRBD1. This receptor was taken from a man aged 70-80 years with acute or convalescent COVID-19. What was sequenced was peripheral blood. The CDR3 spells CASRLWTGEGSPLHF. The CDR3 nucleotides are TGTGCCAGCCGACTCTGGACAGGGGAGGGGTCACCCCTCCACTTT.